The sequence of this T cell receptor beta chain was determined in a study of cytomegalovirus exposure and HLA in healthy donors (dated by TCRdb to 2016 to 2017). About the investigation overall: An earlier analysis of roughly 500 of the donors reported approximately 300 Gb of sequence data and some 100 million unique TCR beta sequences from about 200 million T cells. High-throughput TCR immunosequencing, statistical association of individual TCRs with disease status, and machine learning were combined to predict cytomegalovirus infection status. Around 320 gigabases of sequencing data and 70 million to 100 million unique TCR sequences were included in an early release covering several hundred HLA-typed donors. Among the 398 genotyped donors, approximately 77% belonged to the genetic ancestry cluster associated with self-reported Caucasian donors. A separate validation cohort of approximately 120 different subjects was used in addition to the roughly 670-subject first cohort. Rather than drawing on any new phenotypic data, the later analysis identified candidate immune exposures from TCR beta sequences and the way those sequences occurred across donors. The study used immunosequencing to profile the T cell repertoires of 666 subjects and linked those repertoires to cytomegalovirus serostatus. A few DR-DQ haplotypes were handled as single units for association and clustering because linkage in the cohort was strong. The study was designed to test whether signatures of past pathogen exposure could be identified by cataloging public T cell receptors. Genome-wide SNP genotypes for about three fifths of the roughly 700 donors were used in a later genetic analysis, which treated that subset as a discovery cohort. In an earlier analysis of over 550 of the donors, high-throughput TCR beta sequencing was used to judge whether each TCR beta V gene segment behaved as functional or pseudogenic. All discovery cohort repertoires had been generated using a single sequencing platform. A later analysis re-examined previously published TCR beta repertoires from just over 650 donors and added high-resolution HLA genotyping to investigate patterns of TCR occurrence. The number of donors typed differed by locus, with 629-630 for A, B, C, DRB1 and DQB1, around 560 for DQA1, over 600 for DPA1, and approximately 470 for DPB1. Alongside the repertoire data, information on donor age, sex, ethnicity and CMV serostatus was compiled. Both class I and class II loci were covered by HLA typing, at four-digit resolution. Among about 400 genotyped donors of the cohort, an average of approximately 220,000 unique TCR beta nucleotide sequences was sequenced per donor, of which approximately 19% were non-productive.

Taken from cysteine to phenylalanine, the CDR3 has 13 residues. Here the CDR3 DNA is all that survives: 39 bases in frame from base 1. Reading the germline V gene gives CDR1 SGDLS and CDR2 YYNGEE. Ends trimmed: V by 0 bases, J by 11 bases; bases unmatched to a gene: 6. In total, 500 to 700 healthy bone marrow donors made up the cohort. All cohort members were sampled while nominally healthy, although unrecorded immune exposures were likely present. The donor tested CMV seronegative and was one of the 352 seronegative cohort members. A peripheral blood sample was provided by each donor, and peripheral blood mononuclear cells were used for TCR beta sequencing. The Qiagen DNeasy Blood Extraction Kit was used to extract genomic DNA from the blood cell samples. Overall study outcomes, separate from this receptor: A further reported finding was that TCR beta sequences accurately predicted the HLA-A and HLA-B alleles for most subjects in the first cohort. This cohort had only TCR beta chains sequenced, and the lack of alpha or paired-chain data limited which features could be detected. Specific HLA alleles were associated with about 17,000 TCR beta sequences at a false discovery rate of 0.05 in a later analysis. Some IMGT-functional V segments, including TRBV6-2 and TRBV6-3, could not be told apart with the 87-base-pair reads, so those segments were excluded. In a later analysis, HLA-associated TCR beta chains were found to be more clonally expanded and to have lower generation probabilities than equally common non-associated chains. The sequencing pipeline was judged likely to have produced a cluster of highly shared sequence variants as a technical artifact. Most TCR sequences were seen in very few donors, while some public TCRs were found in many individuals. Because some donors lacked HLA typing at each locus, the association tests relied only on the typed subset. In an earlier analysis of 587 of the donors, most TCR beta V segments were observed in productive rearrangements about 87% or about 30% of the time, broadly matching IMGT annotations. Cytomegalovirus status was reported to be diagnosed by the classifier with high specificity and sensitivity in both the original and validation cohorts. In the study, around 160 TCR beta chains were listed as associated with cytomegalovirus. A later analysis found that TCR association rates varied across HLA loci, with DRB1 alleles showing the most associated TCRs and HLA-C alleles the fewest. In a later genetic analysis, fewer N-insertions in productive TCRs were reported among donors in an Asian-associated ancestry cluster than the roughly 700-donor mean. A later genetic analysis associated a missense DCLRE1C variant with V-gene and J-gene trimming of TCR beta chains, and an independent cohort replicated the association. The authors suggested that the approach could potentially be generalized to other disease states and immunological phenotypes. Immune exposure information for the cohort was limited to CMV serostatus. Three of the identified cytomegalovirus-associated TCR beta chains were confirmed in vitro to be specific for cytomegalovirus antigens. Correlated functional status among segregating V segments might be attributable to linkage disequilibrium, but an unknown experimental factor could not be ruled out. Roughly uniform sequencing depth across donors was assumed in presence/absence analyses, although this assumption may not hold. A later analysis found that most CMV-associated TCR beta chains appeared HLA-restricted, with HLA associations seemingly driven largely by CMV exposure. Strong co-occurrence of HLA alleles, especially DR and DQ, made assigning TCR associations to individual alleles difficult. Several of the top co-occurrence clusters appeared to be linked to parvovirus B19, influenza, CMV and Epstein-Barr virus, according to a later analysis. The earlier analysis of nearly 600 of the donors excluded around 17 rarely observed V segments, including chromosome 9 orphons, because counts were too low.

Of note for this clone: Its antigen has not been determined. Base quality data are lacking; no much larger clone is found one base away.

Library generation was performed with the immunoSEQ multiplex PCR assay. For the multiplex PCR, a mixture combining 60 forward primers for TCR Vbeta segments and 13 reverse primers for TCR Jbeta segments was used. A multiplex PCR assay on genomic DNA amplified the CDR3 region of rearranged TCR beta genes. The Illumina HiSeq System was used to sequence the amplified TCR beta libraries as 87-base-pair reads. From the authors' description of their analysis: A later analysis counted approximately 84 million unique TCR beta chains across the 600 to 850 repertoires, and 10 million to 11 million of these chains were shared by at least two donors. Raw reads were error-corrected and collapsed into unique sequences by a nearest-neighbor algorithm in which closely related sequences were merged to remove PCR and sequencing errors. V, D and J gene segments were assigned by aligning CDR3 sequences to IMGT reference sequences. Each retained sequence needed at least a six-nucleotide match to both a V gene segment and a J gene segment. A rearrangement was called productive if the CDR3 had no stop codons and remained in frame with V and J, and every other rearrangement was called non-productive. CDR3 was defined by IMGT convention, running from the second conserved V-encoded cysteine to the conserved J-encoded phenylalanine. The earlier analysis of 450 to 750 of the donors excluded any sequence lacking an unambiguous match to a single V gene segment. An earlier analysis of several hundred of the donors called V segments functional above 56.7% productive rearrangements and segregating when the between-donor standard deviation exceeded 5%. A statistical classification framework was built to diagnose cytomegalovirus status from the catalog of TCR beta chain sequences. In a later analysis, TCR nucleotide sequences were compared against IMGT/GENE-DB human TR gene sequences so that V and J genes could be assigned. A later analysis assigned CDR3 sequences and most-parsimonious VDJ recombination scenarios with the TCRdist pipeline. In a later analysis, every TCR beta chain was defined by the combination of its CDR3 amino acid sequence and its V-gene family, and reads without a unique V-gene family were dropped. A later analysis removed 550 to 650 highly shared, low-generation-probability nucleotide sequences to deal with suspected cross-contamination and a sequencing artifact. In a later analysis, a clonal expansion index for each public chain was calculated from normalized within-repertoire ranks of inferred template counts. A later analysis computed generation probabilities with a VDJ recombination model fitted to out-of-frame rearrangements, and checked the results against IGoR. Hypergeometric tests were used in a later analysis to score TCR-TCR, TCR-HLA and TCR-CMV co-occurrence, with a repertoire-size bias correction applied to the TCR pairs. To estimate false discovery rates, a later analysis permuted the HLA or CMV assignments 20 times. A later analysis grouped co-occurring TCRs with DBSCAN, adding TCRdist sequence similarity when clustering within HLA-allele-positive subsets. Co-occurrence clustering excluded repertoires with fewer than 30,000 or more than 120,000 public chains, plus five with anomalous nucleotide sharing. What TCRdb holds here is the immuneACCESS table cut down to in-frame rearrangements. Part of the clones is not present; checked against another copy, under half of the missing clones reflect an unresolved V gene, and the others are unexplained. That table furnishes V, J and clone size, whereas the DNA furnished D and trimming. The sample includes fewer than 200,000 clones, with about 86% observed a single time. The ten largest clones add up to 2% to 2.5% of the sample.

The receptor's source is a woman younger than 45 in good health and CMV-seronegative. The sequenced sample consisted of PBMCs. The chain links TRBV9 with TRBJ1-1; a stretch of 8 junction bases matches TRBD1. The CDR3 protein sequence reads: CASSVDQTGGAFF. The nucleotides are TGTGCCAGCAGCGTAGATCAAACAGGGGGGGCTTTCTTT.